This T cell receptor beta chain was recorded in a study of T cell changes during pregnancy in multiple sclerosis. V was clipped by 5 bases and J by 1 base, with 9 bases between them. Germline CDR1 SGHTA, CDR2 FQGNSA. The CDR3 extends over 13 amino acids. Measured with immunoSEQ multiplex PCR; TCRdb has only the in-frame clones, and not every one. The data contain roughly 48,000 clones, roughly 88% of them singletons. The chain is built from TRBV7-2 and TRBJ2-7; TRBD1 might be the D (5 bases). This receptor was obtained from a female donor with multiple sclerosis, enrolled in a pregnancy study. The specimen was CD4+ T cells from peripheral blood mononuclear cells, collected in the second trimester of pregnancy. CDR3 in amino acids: CASSRQSSYEQYF. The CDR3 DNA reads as TGTGCCAGCAGCAGACAGAGTTCCTACGAGCAGTACTTC.